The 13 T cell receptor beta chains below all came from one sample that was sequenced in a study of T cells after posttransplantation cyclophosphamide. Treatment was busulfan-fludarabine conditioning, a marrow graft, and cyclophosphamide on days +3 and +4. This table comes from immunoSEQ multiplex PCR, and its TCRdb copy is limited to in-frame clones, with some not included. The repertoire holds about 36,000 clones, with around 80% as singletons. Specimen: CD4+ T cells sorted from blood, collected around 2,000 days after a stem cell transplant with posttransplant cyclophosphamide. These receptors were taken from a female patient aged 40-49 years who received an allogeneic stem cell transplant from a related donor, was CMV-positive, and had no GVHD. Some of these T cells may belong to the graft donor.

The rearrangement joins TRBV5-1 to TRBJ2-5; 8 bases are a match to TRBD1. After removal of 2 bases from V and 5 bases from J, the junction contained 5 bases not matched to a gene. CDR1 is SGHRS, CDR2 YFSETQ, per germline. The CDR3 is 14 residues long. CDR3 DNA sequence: TGCGCCAGCAGCTTAAACAGGGGGAGGGAGACCCAGTACTTC. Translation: CASSLNRGRETQYF.

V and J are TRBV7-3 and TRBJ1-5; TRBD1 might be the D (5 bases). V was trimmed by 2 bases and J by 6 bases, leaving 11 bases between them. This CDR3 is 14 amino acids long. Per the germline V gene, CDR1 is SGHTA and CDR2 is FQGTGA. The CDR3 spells CASSLCVRAQPQHF. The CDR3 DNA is TGTGCCAGCAGCTTATGCGTCAGGGCTCAGCCCCAGCATTTT.

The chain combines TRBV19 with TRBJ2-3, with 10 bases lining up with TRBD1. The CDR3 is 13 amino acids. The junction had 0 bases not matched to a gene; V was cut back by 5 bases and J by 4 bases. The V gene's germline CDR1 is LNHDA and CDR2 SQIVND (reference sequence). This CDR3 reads CASSGQGADTQYF. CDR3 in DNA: TGTGCCAGTAGTGGACAGGGGGCAGATACGCAGTATTTT.

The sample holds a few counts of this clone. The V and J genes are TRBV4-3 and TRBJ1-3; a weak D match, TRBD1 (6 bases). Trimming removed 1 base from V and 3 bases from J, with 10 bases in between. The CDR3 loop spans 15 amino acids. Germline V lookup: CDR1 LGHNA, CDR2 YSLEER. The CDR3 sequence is CASSQVGGLGNTIYF. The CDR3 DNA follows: TGCGCCAGCAGCCAAGTCGGGGGGCTTGGAAACACCATATATTTT.

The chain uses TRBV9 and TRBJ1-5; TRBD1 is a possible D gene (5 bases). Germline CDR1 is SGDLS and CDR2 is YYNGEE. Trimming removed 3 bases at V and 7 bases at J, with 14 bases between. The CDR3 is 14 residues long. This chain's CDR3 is CASSADTWGQPQHF. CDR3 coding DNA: TGTGCCAGCAGCGCAGACACCTGGGGCCAGCCCCAGCATTTT.

The CDR3 sequence: CAISERLAGYTF. CDR3 nucleotide sequence: TGTGCCATCAGTGAACGACTTGCGGGCTACACCTTC. This chain joins TRBV10-3 and TRBJ1-2, with D uncertain. V dropped 3 bases and J dropped 8 bases, with 10 bases sitting between them. Germline V gives CDR1 ENHRY, CDR2 SYGVKD. The CDR3 runs to 12 residues.

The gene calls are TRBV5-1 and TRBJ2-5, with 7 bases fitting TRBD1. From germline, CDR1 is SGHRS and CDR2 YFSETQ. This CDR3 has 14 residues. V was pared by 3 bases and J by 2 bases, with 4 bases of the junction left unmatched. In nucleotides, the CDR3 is TGCGCCAGCAGCTCAGGGGGTAGGCAAGAGACCCAGTACTTC. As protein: CASSSGGRQETQYF.

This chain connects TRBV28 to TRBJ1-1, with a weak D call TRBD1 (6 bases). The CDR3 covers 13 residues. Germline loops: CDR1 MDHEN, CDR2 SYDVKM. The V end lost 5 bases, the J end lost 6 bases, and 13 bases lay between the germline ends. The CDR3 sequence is CASSPGTRAEAFF. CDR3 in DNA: TGTGCCAGCAGTCCTGGGACACGAGCTGAAGCTTTCTTT.

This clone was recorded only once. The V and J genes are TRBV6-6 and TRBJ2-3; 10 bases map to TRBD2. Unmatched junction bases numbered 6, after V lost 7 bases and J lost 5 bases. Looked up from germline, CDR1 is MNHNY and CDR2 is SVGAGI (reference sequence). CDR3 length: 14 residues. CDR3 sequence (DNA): TGTGCCAGCAAAAGCGGGGGGGCTAAAGATACGCAGTATTTT. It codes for CASKSGGAKDTQYF.

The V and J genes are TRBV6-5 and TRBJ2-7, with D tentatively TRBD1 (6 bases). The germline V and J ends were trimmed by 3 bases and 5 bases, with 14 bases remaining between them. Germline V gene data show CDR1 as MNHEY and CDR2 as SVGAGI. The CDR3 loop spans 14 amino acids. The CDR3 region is CASSYPAGVDEQYF. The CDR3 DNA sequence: TGTGCCAGCAGTTATCCCGCAGGGGTCGACGAGCAGTACTTC.

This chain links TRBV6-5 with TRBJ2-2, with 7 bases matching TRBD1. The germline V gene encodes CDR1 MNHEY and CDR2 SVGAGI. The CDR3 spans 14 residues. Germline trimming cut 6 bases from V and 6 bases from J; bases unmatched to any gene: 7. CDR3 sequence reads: CASRETGAPGELFF. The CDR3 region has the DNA TGTGCCAGCAGAGAAACAGGGGCCCCCGGGGAGCTGTTTTTT.

The CDR3 region is CASSELGAGEAFF. The CDR3 DNA follows: TGTGCCAGCAGTGAACTAGGGGCAGGGGAAGCTTTCTTT. The rearrangement uses TRBV25-1 and TRBJ1-1, with D maybe TRBD1 (5 bases). Germline V gene lookup returns CDR1 MGHDK and CDR2 SYGVNS. This CDR3 is built from 13 residues. With 2 bases removed from V and 8 bases from J, the gap between germline ends came to 12 bases.

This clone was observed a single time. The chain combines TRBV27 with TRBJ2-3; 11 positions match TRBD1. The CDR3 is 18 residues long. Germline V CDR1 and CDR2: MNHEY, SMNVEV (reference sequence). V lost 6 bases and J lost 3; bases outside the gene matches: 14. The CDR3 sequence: CASRSGGQGVIWTDTQYF. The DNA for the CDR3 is TGTGCCAGCAGGTCAGGGGGACAGGGGGTAATTTGGACAGATACGCAGTATTTT.